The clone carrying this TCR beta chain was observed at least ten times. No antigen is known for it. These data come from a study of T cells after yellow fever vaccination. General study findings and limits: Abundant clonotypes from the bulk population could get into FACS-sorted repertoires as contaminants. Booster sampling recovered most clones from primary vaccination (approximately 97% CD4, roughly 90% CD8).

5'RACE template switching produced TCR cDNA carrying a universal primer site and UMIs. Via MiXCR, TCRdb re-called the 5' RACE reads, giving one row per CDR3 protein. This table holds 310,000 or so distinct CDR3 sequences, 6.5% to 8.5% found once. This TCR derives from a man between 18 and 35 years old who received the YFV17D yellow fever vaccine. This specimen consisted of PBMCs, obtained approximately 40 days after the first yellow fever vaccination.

CDR3: CASSLAPGRVTPRADTQYF. CDR3 DNA sequence: TGTGCCAGCAGCTTAGCCCCGGGGCGGGTCACCCCCCGGGCAGATACGCAGTATTTT. The genes are TRBV11-1 and TRBJ2-3; D tentatively reads TRBD1 or TRBD2 (5 bases each). Between the trimmed V and J ends, which lost 0 bases and 4 bases, there was a span of 23 bases. Germline values: CDR1 SGHAT, CDR2 FQDESV (reference sequence). This CDR3 is built from 19 residues.